One and the same sample provided the 3 T cell receptor beta chains below, sequenced in a study of T cell responses to AZD1222 COVID-19 vaccine. Clones were sequenced by immunoSEQ multiplex PCR, and TCRdb holds only the in-frame ones, with some missing. The sample contains approximately 150,000 clones, roughly 90% of which appear only once. The sequencing used peripheral blood, collected on day 0 of AZD1222 vaccination. These receptor sequences come from an adult in good health.

The V gene is TRBV7-3, the J gene TRBJ2-2, with D possibly matching TRBD2 (5 bases). CDR1 is SGHTA and CDR2 is FQGTGA in the germline V gene. The CDR3 is 14 amino acids. The ends were cut back, 4 bases at V and 3 bases at J, with 9 bases in the middle. CDR3: CASSSGGHTGELFF. CDR3 coding DNA: TGTGCCAGCAGCTCAGGAGGCCACACCGGGGAGCTGTTTTTT.

The V gene is TRBV7-2, the J gene TRBJ2-2; D gene ambiguous. CDR1 is SGHTA and CDR2 is FQGNSA in the germline V gene. V was cut by 1 base and J by 4 bases, with 7 bases left in between. This CDR3 is built from 14 residues. The chain's CDR3 is CASSLGGSTGELFF. CDR3 nucleotides: TGTGCCAGCAGCTTAGGGGGTAGCACCGGGGAGCTGTTTTTT.

J is TRBJ2-2 and V is TRBV9; no definite D call. CDR1 is SGDLS and CDR2 is YYNGEE in the germline V gene. The V gene lost 6 bases and the J gene lost 6 bases, with 12 bases spanning the gap. The CDR3 consists of 13 residues. CDR3 region: CASTLNPSGELFF. CDR3 nucleotide sequence: TGTGCCAGCACCCTTAACCCCTCCGGGGAGCTGTTTTTT. The full variable domain, rest sourced from reference TRBV9 and TRBJ2-2, is DSGVTQTPKHLITATGQRVTLRCSPRSGDLSVYWYQQSLDQGLQFLIQYYNGEERAKGNILERFSAQQFPDLHSELNLSSLELGDSALYFCASTLNPSGELFFGEGSRLTVL.